Sequencing of this T cell receptor (beta chain) was carried out in a study of CD8 T cells in ankylosing spondylitis. The study's findings and limits: In synovial fluid and blood from reactive arthritis, some motif variants were previously reported. In ankylosing spondylitis blood, a motif of about eight highly homologous TCR beta variants appeared characteristic. Disease-linked clones reportedly showed significant enrichment in matched ankylosing spondylitis synovial fluid.

This clonotype occurred a few times. What it recognizes is unknown. The V gene lost 4 bases and the J gene lost 0 bases, with 15 bases spanning the gap. Germline CDR1 reads MNHEY; CDR2 reads SMNVEV (reference sequence). The CDR3 sequence is 16 residues long. Preparation of TCR beta libraries was done by quantitative 5'-RACE with molecular barcodes. TCRdb re-called the 5' RACE reads with MiXCR, one entry per CDR3 protein. The repertoire holds over 200,000 distinct CDR3 sequences, with approximately 20% as singletons. Sequencing used blood, either unsorted or a sorted T cell fraction (not recorded which). This TCR was sampled from a male donor with ankylosing spondylitis. This chain uses TRBV27 with TRBJ1-1, with D maybe TRBD1 (5 bases). The CDR3 DNA is TGTGCCAGCAGTTCAACGCGGGGCGAAGTGAACACTGAAGCTTTCTTT. It codes for CASSSTRGEVNTEAFF.